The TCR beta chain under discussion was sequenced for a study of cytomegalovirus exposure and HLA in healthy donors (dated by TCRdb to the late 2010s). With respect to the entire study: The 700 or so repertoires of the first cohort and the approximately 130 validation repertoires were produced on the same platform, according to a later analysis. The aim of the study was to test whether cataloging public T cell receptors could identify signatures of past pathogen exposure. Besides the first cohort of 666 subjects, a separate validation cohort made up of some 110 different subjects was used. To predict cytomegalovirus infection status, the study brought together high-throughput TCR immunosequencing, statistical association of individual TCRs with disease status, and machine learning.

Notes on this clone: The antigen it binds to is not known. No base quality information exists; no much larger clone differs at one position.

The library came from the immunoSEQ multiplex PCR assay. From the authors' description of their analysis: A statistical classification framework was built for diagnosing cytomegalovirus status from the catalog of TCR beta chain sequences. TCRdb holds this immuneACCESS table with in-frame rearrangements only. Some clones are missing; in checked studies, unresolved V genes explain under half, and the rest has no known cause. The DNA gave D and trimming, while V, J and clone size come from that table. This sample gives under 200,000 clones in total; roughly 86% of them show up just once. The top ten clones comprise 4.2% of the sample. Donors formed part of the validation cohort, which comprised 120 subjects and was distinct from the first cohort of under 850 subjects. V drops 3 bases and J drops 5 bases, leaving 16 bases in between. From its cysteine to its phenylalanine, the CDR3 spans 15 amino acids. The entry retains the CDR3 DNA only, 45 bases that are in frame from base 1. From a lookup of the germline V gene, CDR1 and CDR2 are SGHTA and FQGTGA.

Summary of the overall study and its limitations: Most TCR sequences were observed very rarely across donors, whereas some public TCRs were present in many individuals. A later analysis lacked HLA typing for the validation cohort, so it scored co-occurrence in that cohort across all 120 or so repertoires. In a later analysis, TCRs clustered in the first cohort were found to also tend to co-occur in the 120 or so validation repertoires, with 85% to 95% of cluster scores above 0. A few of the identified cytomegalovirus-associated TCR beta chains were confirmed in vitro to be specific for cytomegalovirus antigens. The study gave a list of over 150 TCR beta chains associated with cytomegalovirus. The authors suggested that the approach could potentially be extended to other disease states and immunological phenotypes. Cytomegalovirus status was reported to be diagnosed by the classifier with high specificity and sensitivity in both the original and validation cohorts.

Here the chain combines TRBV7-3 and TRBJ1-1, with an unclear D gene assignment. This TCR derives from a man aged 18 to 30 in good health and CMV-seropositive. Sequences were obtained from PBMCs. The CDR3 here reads CASSLDPVSGTEAFF. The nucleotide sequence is TGTGCCAGCAGCTTGGACCCGGTTTCGGGAACTGAAGCTTTCTTT.